This T cell receptor (beta chain) was captured by sequencing in a study of blood T cell repertoires in COVID-19. Study-wide background: From the United States, Italy and Spain came samples of acute and convalescent COVID-19. The analysed material was cDNA or gDNA that came from T cells, B-cell-depleted T cells, or PBMCs.

Germline assignment: CDR1 SGDLS and CDR2 YYNGEE. Trimming removed 4 bases from V and 4 bases from J; junction bases left unmatched: 3. This CDR3 region has 13 residues. Source study methods: Estimation of nucleated cell counts was performed using reference gene primer amplification. Using immunoSEQ multiplex PCR, the repertoire was profiled, and TCRdb retains in-frame clones only, with some absent. V, J and clone size were drawn from that table, and D and trimming were deduced from the DNA. Here the sample spans some 120,000 clones, 90% being singletons. The rearrangement links TRBV9 to TRBJ1-1; 8 bases map to TRBD1. The clonotype was recovered from a human donor with active COVID-19. The donor label of this sample is uncertain. Sequenced: peripheral blood. The CDR3 region is CASSPTGATEAFF. The CDR3 nucleotides are TGTGCCAGCAGCCCGACAGGGGCCACTGAAGCTTTCTTT.